This TCR beta chain was sequenced for a study of cytomegalovirus exposure and HLA in healthy donors (TCRdb year 2017). About the full investigation: According to an earlier analysis of 587 of the donors, about 179 million T cells yielded 100 million or so unique TCR beta sequences and around 280 Gb of sequence data. To predict cytomegalovirus infection status, the study combined high-throughput TCR immunosequencing, statistical association of individual TCRs with disease status, and machine learning. Across some 400 genotyped donors of the cohort, an average of about 220,000 unique TCR beta nucleotide sequences per donor were sequenced, and approximately 19% of those sequences were non-productive. Four to six DR-DQ haplotypes were handled as single units for association and clustering because linkage in the cohort was strong. A later genetic analysis took genome-wide SNP genotypes for about 55% of the roughly 700 donors and used that subset as a discovery cohort. Typing coverage differed by locus: A, B, C, DRB1 and DQB1 were typed in about 620-630 donors, DQA1 in approximately 520, DPA1 in around 610, and DPB1 in around 440. All discovery cohort repertoires had been generated using a single sequencing platform. The study used immunosequencing to profile the T cell repertoires of some 600 subjects and linked those repertoires to cytomegalovirus serostatus. The study was designed to test whether signatures of past pathogen exposure could be identified by cataloging public T cell receptors. Approximately 330 gigabases of sequencing data and 70 million to 100 million unique TCR sequences made up an early release that covered several hundred HLA-typed donors. In addition to the first cohort of 666 subjects, a separate validation cohort of over 90 different subjects was used. HLA typing included class I and class II loci at four-digit resolution. Of the 398 genotyped donors, about 80% fell in the genetic ancestry cluster associated with self-reported Caucasian donors. To decide whether each TCR beta V gene segment behaved as functional or pseudogenic, an earlier analysis of some 580 of the donors relied on high-throughput TCR beta sequencing. Donor age, sex, ethnicity and CMV serostatus were collected together with the repertoire data. Rather than using new phenotypic data, the later analysis identified candidate immune exposures from TCR beta sequences and from how often those sequences occurred across donors. A later analysis re-examined previously published TCR beta repertoires from around 670 donors and added high-resolution HLA genotyping to investigate patterns of TCR occurrence.

In total, over 600 healthy bone marrow donors made up the cohort. All cohort members were sampled while nominally healthy, although unrecorded immune exposures were likely present. The donor was CMV seropositive and belonged to the group of 250 to 300 seropositive cohort members. Each donor provided a peripheral blood sample, and peripheral blood mononuclear cells were used for TCR beta sequencing. Genomic DNA was extracted from the blood cell samples with the Qiagen DNeasy Blood Extraction Kit. Library preparation used the immunoSEQ multiplex PCR assay. For the multiplex PCR, a mixture combining 60 forward primers for TCR Vbeta segments and 13 reverse primers for TCR Jbeta segments was used. The CDR3 region of rearranged TCR beta genes was amplified from genomic DNA by a multiplex PCR assay. Amplified TCR beta libraries were sequenced as 87-base-pair reads on the Illumina HiSeq System. The paper's data handling went like this. In a later analysis, about 80 million unique TCR beta chains were counted across the approximately 670 repertoires, and about 10 million of these chains were shared by at least two donors. Raw reads were error-corrected and collapsed into unique sequences with a nearest-neighbor algorithm that merged closely related sequences to remove PCR and sequencing errors. V, D and J gene segments were assigned by aligning CDR3 sequences to IMGT reference sequences. For a sequence to be retained, at least a six-nucleotide match to both a V gene segment and a J gene segment was required. A rearrangement was called productive if the CDR3 had no stop codons and remained in frame with V and J, and every other rearrangement was called non-productive. Following IMGT convention, CDR3 was defined as the stretch from the second conserved V-encoded cysteine to the conserved J-encoded phenylalanine. The earlier analysis of approximately 500 of the donors excluded sequences that lacked an unambiguous match to a single V gene segment. In an earlier analysis of more than 500 of the donors, a V segment was called functional when productive rearrangements were above 56.7%, and segregating when the standard deviation between donors exceeded 5%. To diagnose cytomegalovirus status from the catalog of TCR beta chain sequences, a statistical classification framework was built. In a later analysis, V and J genes were assigned by comparing TCR nucleotide sequences against IMGT/GENE-DB human TR gene sequences. In a later analysis, CDR3 sequences and most-parsimonious VDJ recombination scenarios were assigned using the TCRdist pipeline. In a later analysis, each TCR beta chain was defined by its CDR3 amino acid sequence together with its V-gene family, and reads lacking a unique V-gene family were excluded. A later analysis removed 600 or so highly shared, low-generation-probability nucleotide sequences to deal with suspected cross-contamination and a sequencing artifact. For each public chain, a later analysis derived a clonal expansion index from normalized ranks of inferred template counts within each repertoire. In a later analysis, generation probabilities were computed with a VDJ recombination model fitted to out-of-frame rearrangements, and the resulting probabilities were checked against IGoR. In a later analysis, hypergeometric tests were used to score TCR-TCR, TCR-HLA and TCR-CMV co-occurrence, with a repertoire-size bias correction applied to TCR pairs. To estimate false discovery rates, a later analysis permuted the HLA or CMV assignments 20 times. In a later analysis, co-occurring TCRs were grouped using DBSCAN, and TCRdist sequence similarity was added for clustering within HLA-allele-positive subsets. Co-occurrence clustering excluded repertoires with fewer than 30,000 or more than 120,000 public chains, plus five with anomalous nucleotide sharing. TCRdb's version of the immuneACCESS table is confined to in-frame rearrangements and falls short of the full clone set. An unresolved V gene accounts for under half of the shortfall where checked; the remainder is of unknown origin. V, J and clone size are those of that table, while D and trimming were read from the DNA. The table for this sample lists 160,000 or so clones; about 72% of them were counted only once. Around 2% of the sample belongs to the ten largest clones.

Only a few counts were recorded for this clone. This receptor's antigen is unknown. Base-call qualities are not available, and no considerably larger clone is one nucleotide away. The research as a whole found: Linkage disequilibrium might explain the correlated functional status among segregating V segments, but an unknown experimental factor could not be ruled out. Some IMGT-functional V segments, including TRBV6-2 and TRBV6-3, could not be told apart with the 87-base-pair reads, so those segments were excluded. Compared with the roughly 720-donor mean, donors in an Asian-associated ancestry cluster had fewer N-insertions in productive TCRs, according to a later genetic analysis. A further reported finding was that TCR beta sequences accurately predicted the HLA-A and HLA-B alleles for most subjects in the first cohort. According to a later analysis, TCR association rates differed among HLA loci, with DRB1 alleles showing the most associated TCRs and HLA-C alleles showing the fewest. The earlier analysis of approximately 590 of the donors excluded some 15 rarely observed V segments, including chromosome 9 orphons, because counts were too low. Most TCR sequences were seen in very few donors, while some public TCRs were found in many individuals. Specific HLA alleles were associated with about 17,000 TCR beta sequences at a false discovery rate of 0.05 in a later analysis. The sequencing pipeline was judged likely to have produced a cluster of highly shared sequence variants as a technical artifact. The classifier was reported to diagnose cytomegalovirus status with high specificity and sensitivity in both the original cohort and the validation cohort. Several of the top co-occurrence clusters appeared to be linked to parvovirus B19, influenza, CMV and Epstein-Barr virus, according to a later analysis. Immune exposure information for the cohort was limited to CMV serostatus. In this cohort, only TCR beta chains were sequenced, and detectable features were limited by the absence of alpha or paired-chain data. In vitro tests confirmed that three of the cytomegalovirus-associated TCR beta chains recognize cytomegalovirus antigens. The authors suggested that the approach could potentially be generalized to other disease states and immunological phenotypes. A total of fewer than 200 TCR beta chains were listed by the study as associated with cytomegalovirus. In a later genetic analysis, a missense DCLRE1C variant was associated with V-gene and J-gene trimming of TCR beta chains, and the association was replicated in an independent cohort. A later analysis found that most CMV-associated TCR beta chains appeared HLA-restricted, with HLA associations seemingly driven largely by CMV exposure. Because HLA typing was unavailable for some donors at each locus, only the typed subset was used in association tests. When HLA alleles, especially DR and DQ, strongly co-occurred, TCR associations were difficult to assign to individual alleles. Presence/absence analyses assumed roughly uniform sequencing depth across donors, an assumption that may not hold. An earlier analysis of approximately 540 of the donors showed that most TCR beta V segments appeared in productive rearrangements either about 87% or about 30% of the time, which broadly matched IMGT annotations. In a later analysis, HLA-associated TCR beta chains were found to be more clonally expanded and to have lower generation probabilities than equally common non-associated chains.

The CDR3 goes from the cysteine to the phenylalanine over 15 residues. The CDR3 DNA has 45 bases and is translated from base 1. Between the V and J ends, shortened by 4 bases and 1 base respectively, the junction contains 14 bases. Reading the germline V gene (reference sequence) gives CDR1 SGHNT and CDR2 YYREEE. The specimen was PBMCs. The receptor's source is a man aged 45-60 years in good health and CMV-seropositive. The chain couples TRBV5-4 to TRBJ1-2; no D gene call is confident. The DNA is as follows: TGTGCCAGCAGCGCAGCGGTAACACATAACTATGGCTACACCTTC. Its protein is CASSAAVTHNYGYTF.